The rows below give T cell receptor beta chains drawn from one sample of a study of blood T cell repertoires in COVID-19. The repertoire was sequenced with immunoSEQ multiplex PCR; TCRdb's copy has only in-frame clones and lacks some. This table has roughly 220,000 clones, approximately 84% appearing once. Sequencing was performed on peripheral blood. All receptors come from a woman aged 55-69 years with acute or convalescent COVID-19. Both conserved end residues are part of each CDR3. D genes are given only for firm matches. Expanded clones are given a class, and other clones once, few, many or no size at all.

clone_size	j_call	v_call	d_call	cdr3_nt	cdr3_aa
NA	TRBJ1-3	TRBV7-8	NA	TGTGCCAGCAGCTTACGTGAGCCTGGAAACACCATATATTTT	CASSLREPGNTIYF
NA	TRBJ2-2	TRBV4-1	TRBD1	TGCGCCAGCAGCCAAGCGGGACAGATAACCGGGGAGCTGTTTTTT	CASSQAGQITGELFF
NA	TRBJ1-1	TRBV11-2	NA	TGTGCCAGCAGCTTAGGAGTCGAAGCTTTCTTT	CASSLGVEAFF
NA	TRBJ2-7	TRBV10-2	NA	TGCGCCAGCAGCTCGTCCGGGACTTGGTCCTACGAGCAGTACTTC	CASSSSGTWSYEQYF
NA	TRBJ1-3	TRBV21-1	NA	TGTGCCAGCAGCAAAGATAAGCTTCACTCTGGAAACACCATATATTTT	CASSKDKLHSGNTIYF
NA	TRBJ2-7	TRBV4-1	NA	TGCGCCAGCAGCCAAGGGCGGGCAATTCCCTCCTACGAGCAGTACTTC	CASSQGRAIPSYEQYF
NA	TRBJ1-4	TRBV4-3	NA	TGCGCCAGCAGCCCGCGGCCCGCAACTAATGAAAAACTGTTTTTT	CASSPRPATNEKLFF
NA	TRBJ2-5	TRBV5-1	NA	TGCGCCAGCAGCTTGAACGGGGGGCCAGAGACCCAGTACTTC	CASSLNGGPETQYF
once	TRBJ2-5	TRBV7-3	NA	TGTGCCAGCAGCTCCGTAGGGGGGGCCCAAGAGACCCAGTACTTC	CASSSVGGAQETQYF
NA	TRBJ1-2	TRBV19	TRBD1	TGTGCCAGTAGCCGAGGACAGGAGGCCTATGGCTACACCTTC	CASSRGQEAYGYTF
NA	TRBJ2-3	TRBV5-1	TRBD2	TGCGCCAGCAGCCTGACTAGCGGGGGCGCAGATACGCAGTATTTT	CASSLTSGGADTQYF
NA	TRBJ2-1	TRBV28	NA	TGTGCCAGCAGTACCGGGGGCGGGGGTCCCTACAATGAGCAGTTCTTC	CASSTGGGGPYNEQFF
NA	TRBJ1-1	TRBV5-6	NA	TGTGCCAGCAGCTTGGCCTCGAACACTGAAGCTTTCTTT	CASSLASNTEAFF
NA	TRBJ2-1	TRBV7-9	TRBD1	TGTGCCAGCAGCAACCTACAGGGGAACCATGAGCAGTTCTTC	CASSNLQGNHEQFF
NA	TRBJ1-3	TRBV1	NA	TGCACCAGCAGCCAAGGGAACAGCCGCTCTGGAAACACCATATATTTT	CTSSQGNSRSGNTIYF
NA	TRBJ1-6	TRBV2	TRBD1	TGTGCCAGCAGTGGACAGGGTCGTAATTCACCCCTCCACTTT	CASSGQGRNSPLHF
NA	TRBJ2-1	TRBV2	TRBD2	TGTGCCAGCAGGGATCTAGCGGGGGGGCCCAATGAGCAGTTCTTC	CASRDLAGGPNEQFF
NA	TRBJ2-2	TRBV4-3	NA	TGCGCCAGCAGCCAAGTTCCCTACAGGTCGAACACCGGGGAGCTGTTTTTT	CASSQVPYRSNTGELFF
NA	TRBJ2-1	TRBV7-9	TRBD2	TGTGCCAGCAGCTTAGATCGGGGGGACAATGAGCAGTTCTTC	CASSLDRGDNEQFF
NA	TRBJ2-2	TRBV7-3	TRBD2	TGTGCCAGCAGACCCGGGGGGGTGAACACCGGGGAGCTGTTTTTT	CASRPGGVNTGELFF
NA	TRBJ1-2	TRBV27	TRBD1	TGTGCCAGCAGTGGACAGGGAGGCTATGGCTACACCTTC	CASSGQGGYGYTF
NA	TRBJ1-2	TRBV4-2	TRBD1	TGTGCCAGCAGCCCCCCGGACAGGGTAGAATATGGCTACACCTTC	CASSPPDRVEYGYTF
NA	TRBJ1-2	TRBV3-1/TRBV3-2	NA	TGTGCCAGCAGTCAGACCGACAGCTATGGCTACACCTTC	CASSQTDSYGYTF
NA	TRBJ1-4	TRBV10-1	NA	TGCGCCAGCAGTGAGTTGCGGAGGCAATTAAGGGAAAAACTGTTTTTT	CASSELRRQLREKLFF
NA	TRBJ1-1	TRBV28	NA	TGTGCCAGCAGTTCCGGACAAATATCAAACACTGAAGCTTTCTTT	CASSSGQISNTEAFF
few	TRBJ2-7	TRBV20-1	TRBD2	TGCAGTGCTAGTGGGCCTAGCGGGGGTCCATCCTACGAGCAGTACTTC	CSASGPSGGPSYEQYF
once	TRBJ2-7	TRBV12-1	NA	TGTGCCAGCAGCTACCCCCGGGACAGGGTCTGCGAGCAGTACTTC	CASSYPRDRVCEQYF
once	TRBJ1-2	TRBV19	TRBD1	TGTGCCAGTAGTCGTCAGGGGGCTGAACGTTATGGCTACACCTTC	CASSRQGAERYGYTF
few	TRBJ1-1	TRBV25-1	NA	TGTGCCAGCAGTGAAGGCGGGTCTGACACTGAAGCTTTCTTT	CASSEGGSDTEAFF
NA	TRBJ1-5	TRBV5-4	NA	TGTGCCAGCAGCTTTAATAGCAATCAGCCCCAGCATTTT	CASSFNSNQPQHF
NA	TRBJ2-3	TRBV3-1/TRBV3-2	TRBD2	TGTGCCAGCAGCCGGGGACTAGCGGGGTCAACGGATACGCAGTATTTT	CASSRGLAGSTDTQYF
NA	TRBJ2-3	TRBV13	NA	TGTGCCAGCAGCTTAGCATTATTGGCTAGCGGCACAGATACGCAGTATTTT	CASSLALLASGTDTQYF
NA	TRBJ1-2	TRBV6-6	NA	TGTGCCAGCAGTCCACGGTCAGGAATTGATGGCTACACCTTC	CASSPRSGIDGYTF
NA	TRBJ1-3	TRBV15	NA	TGTGCCACCAGCAGACAACGGGGAAACACCATATATTTT	CATSRQRGNTIYF
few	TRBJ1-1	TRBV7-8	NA	TGTGCCAGCAGCTTAGAAACAGCGGGGCGGAACACTGAAGCTTTCTTT	CASSLETAGRNTEAFF
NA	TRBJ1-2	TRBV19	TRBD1	TGTGCCAGTAGTCCTCTAGGGACAGGGAAGTATGGCTACACCTTC	CASSPLGTGKYGYTF
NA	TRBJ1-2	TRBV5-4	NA	TGTGCCAGCAGCTCTCCGGGGTCCTACTATGGCTACACCTTC	CASSSPGSYYGYTF
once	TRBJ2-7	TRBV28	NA	TGTGCCAGCAGTTTTATGGCGGGGCCCTCTTCCTACGAGCAGTACTTC	CASSFMAGPSSYEQYF
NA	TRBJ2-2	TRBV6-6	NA	TGTGCCAGCAGTTACCTATCCGGGGACACCGGGGAGCTGTTTTTT	CASSYLSGDTGELFF
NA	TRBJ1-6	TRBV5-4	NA	TGTGCCAGCAGCTCCGACGGCGGTTCACCCCTCCACTTT	CASSSDGGSPLHF
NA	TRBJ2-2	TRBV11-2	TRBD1	TGTGCCAGCACCCAAACGTGGGGGGACAGGCCTTCGAACACCGGGGAGCTGTTTTTT	CASTQTWGDRPSNTGELFF
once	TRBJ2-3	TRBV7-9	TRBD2	TGTGCCAGCAGCTCTTATAGCGGGGGCACAGATACGCAGTATTTT	CASSSYSGGTDTQYF
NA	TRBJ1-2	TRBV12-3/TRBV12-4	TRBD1	TGTGCCAGCAGTTTCGGACAGGGCTTTGGCTACACCTTC	CASSFGQGFGYTF
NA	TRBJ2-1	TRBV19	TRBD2	TGTGCCAGTAGCAGACTAGCGGGGGTTTTCGATGAGCAGTTCTTC	CASSRLAGVFDEQFF
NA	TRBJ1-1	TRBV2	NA	TGTGCCAGCCAGACAGGTCGATACACTGAAGCTTTCTTT	CASQTGRYTEAFF
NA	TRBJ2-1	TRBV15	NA	TGTGCCACCAGCAGAGTCAGGGACAAAGTCCAACAGTTCTTC	CATSRVRDKVQQFF
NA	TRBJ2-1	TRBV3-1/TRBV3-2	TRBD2	TGTGCCAGCAGCCAAGACTGGCGGGGGGTTTACAATGAGCAGTTCTTC	CASSQDWRGVYNEQFF
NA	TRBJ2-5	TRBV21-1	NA	TGTGCCAGCAGCTCACGACAGGGTCGATCTTCGGAGACCCAGTACTTC	CASSSRQGRSSETQYF
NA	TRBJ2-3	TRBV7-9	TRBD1	TGTGCCAGCAGCCCAAAGGGACAGGGAACAGATACGCAGTATTTT	CASSPKGQGTDTQYF
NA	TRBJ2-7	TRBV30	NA	TGTGCCTGGAGTGTACAGACGAGCTCCTACGAGCAGTACTTC	CAWSVQTSSYEQYF
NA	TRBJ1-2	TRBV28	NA	TGTGCCAGCAGTTTACAGGGCTATGGCTACACCTTC	CASSLQGYGYTF
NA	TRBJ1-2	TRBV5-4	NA	TGTGCCAGCAGCTTTCCAGGGGACTATGGCTACACCTTC	CASSFPGDYGYTF
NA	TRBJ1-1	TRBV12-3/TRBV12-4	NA	TGTGCCAGCAGTTTGGGGGCTCACACTGAAGCTTTCTTT	CASSLGAHTEAFF
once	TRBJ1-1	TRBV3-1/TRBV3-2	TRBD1	TGTGCCAGCAGCCAGAGACAGGGGCGGGGCACTGAAGCTTTCTTT	CASSQRQGRGTEAFF
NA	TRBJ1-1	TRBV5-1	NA	TGCGCCAGCAGCTTGGACGTGGGGGGTGGGAACACTGAAGCTTTCTTT	CASSLDVGGGNTEAFF
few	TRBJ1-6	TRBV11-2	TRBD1	TGTGCCAGCAGCTTTCTCCGACAGGGGGTTAATTCACCCCTCCACTTT	CASSFLRQGVNSPLHF
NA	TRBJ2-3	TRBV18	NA	TGTGCCAGCTCACCAACGGGTACGGGCACAGATACGCAGTATTTT	CASSPTGTGTDTQYF
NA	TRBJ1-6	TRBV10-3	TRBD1	TGTGCCATCAGTGGGACAGGGGAATCCTATAATTCACCCCTCCACTTT	CAISGTGESYNSPLHF